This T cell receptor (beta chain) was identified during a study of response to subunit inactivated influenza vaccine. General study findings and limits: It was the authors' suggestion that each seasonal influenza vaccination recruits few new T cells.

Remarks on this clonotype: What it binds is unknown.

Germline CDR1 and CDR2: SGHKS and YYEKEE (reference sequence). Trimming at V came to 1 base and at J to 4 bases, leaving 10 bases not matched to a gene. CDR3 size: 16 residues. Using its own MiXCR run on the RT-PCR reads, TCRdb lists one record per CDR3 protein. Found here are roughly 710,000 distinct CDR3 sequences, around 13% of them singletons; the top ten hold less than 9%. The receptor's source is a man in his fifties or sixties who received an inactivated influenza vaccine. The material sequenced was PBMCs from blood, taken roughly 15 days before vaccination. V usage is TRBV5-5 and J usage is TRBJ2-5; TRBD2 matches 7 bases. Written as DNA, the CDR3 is TGTGCCAGCAGCTTGTCGCTTTGGGGAGGGCGAGAGACCCAGTACTTC. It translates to CASSLSLWGGRETQYF.